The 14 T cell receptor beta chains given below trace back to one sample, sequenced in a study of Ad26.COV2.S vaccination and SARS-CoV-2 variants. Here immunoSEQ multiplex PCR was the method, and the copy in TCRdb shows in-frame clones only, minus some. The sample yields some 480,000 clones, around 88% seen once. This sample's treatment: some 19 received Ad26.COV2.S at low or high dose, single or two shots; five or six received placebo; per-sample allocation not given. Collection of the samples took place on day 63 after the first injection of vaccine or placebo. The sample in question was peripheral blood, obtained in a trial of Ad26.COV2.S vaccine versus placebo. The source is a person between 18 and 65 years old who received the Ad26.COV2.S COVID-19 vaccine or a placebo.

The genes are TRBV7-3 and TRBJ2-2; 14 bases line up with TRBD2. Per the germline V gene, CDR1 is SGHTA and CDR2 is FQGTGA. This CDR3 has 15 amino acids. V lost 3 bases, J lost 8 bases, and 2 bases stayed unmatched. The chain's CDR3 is CASSFGTSGSGELFF. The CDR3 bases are TGTGCCAGCAGCTTTGGGACTAGCGGGAGTGGGGAGCTGTTTTTT.

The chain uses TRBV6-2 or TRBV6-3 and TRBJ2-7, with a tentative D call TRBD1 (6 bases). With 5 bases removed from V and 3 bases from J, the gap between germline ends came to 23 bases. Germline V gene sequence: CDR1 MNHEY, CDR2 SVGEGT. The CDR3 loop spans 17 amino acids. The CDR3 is CASSRNLHRDMVYEQYF. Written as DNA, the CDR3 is TGTGCCAGCAGTAGAAACCTCCACCGGGACATGGTCTACGAGCAGTACTTC.

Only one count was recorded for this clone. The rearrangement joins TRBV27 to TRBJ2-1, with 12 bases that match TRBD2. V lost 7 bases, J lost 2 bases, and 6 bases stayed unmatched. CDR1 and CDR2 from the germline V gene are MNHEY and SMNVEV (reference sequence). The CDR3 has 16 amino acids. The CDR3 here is CASKERTSGTYNEQFF. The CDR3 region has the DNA TGTGCCAGCAAGGAAAGGACTAGCGGGACCTACAATGAGCAGTTCTTC.

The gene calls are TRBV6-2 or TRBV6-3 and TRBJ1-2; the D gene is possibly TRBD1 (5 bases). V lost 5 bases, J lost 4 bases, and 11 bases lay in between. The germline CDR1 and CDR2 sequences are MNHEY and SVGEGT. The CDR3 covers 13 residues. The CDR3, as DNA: TGTGCCAGCAGTGGCCAGGGAAGCTATGGCTACACCTTC. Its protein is CASSGQGSYGYTF.

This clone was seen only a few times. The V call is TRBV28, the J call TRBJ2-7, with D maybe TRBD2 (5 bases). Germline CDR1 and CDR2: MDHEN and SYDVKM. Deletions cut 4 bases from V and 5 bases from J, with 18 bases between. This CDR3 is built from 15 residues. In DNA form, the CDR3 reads TGTGCCAGCAGTTCGACCCCCGGCGCCGGGGACGAGCAGTACTTC. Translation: CASSSTPGAGDEQYF.

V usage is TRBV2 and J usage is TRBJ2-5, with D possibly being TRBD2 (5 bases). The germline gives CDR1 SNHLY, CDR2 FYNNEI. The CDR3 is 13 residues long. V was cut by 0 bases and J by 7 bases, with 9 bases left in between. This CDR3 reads CASSEAVGGTQYF. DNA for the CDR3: TGTGCCAGCAGTGAAGCGGTTGGAGGGACCCAGTACTTC.

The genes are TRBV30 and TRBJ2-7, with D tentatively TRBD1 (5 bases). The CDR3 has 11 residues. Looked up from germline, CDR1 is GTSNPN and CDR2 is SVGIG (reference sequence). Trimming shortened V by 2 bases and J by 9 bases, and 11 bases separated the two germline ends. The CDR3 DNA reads TGTGCCTGGAGTACGGACCAGGGGCAGTACTTC. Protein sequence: CAWSTDQGQYF.

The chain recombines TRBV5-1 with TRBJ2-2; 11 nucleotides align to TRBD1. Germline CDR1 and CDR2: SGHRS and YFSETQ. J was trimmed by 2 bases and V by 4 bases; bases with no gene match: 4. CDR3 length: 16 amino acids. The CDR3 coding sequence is TGCGCCAGCAGCCTCGGGACAGGGGGTAACACCGGGGAGCTGTTTTTT. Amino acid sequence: CASSLGTGGNTGELFF. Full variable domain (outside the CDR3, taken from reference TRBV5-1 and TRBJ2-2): KAGVTQTPRYLIKTRGQQVTLSCSPISGHRSVSWYQQTPGQGLQFLFEYFSETQRNKGNFPGRFSGRQFSNSRSEMNVSTLELGDSALYLCASSLGTGGNTGELFFGEGSRLTVL.

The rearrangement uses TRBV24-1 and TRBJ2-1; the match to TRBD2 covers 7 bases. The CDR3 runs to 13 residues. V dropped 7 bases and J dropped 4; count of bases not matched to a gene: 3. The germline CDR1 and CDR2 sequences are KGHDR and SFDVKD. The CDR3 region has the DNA TGTGCCACCAGGGCTAGCGGATACAATGAGCAGTTCTTC. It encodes CATRASGYNEQFF.

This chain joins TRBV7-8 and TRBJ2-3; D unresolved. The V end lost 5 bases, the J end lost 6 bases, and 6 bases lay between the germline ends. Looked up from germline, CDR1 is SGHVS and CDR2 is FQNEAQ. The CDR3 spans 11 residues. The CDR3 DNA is TGTGCCAGCAGCATCGTGGATACGCAGTATTTT. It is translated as CASSIVDTQYF.

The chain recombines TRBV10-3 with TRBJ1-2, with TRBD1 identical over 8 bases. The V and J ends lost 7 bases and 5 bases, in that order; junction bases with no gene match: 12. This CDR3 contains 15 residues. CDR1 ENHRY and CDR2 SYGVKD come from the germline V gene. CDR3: CAINRGITGGYGYTF. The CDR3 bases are TGTGCCATCAACAGGGGGATTACAGGGGGATATGGCTACACCTTC.

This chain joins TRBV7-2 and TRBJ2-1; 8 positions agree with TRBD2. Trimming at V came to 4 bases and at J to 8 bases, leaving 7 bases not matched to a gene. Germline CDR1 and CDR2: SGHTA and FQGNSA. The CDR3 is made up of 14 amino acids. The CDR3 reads CASSSLAGGYEQFF. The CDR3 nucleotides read TGTGCCAGCAGCTCGTTGGCGGGAGGCTATGAGCAGTTCTTC.

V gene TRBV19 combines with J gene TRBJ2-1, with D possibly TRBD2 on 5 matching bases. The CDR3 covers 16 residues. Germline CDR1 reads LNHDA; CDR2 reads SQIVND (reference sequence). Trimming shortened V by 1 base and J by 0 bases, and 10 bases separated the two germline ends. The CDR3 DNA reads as TGTGCCAGTAGTATAGGGGGTACTAGCTCCTACAATGAGCAGTTCTTC. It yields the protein CASSIGGTSSYNEQFF.

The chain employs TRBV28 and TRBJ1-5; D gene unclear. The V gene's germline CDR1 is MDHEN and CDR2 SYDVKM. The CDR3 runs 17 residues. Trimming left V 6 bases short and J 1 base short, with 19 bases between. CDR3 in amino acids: CASSLGRSGISNQPQHF. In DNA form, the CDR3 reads TGTGCCAGCAGCTTAGGACGGTCGGGCATAAGCAATCAGCCCCAGCATTTT.